This TCR beta chain was captured in a study of T-cell reconstitution after alpha-beta-depleted transplantation in children (TCRdb year 2016). Notes on the research overall: The study quantitatively tracked T-cell immune reconstitution after TCRalphabeta/CD19-depleted allogeneic hematopoietic cell transplantation in children using TCR repertoire profiling.

The CDR3 goes from the cysteine to the phenylalanine over 13 residues. The CDR3 DNA has 39 bases and is translated from base 1. The germline V gene encodes CDR1 DFQATT and CDR2 SNEGSKA (reference sequence). The V and J ends are trimmed by 6 bases and 0 bases, leaving 11 bases between them. The protocol used for the library was PCR. TCRdb lists the instrument as Illumina HiSeq 2500. Molecular barcoding was employed in the preparation of TCR libraries, with unique molecular identifiers being used to normalize TCRbeta repertoire quantification. The raw public data were reprocessed by TCRdb itself: fastp quality trimming at Q25, MiXCR clonotype calling, in-frame beta chains only. One record per CDR3 amino acid sequence lists the most common genes and DNA. For this sample the table gives around 340,000 distinct CDR3 sequences, of which 13% were detected only once. About 4% of the sample is held by the ten biggest clonotypes.

Worth noting for this clonotype: The antigen this receptor binds is unknown. No base-level quality is on record; no much larger clone is a single base apart.

The rearranged chain carries TRBV20-1 and TRBJ1-1; the D gene cannot be named for sure. The clonotype was recovered from a human donor who donated a stem cell graft to a child with Fanconi anemia. The sample was PBMCs, taken from the stem cell graft. The nucleotide sequence reads as follows: TGCAGTGCCGAGGAACAGATGAACACTGAAGCTTTCTTT. The translation is CSAEEQMNTEAFF.